This T cell receptor (beta chain) was captured by sequencing in a study of blood T cell repertoires in COVID-19. Profiled with immunoSEQ multiplex PCR; TCRdb holds only in-frame clones, not every one. The data show 250,000 or so clones, with around 87% seen just once and 5.5% to 7.5% held by the top ten. Germline trimming cut 3 bases from V and 2 bases from J; bases unmatched to any gene: 6. Germline V gives CDR1 SGHTA, CDR2 FQGNSA. The CDR3 is made up of 15 amino acids. The rearrangement uses TRBV7-2 and TRBJ1-2, with TRBD1 matching over 7 bases. The sequenced sample consisted of peripheral blood. This TCR came from a woman in her sixties or seventies with active or convalescent COVID-19. CDR3 nucleotide sequence: TGTGCCAGCAGCTTGGCAGGGGGACCAAACTATGGCTACACCTTC. This encodes CASSLAGGPNYGYTF. The variable domain in full, completed from reference TRBV7-2 and TRBJ1-2, reads GAGVSQSPSNKVTEKGKDVELRCDPISGHTALYWYRQSLGQGLEFLIYFQGNSAPDKSGLPSDRFSAERTGGSVSTLTIQRTQQEDSAVYLCASSLAGGPNYGYTFGSGTRLTVV.